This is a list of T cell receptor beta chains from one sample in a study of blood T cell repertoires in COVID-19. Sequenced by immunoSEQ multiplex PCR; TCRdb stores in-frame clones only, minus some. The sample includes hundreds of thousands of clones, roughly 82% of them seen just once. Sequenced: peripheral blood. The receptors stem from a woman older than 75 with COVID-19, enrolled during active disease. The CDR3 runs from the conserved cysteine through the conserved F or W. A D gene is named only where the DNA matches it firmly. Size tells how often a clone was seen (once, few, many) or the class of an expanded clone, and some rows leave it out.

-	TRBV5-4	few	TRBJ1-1	CASSLGGAITNTEAFF	TGTGCCAGCAGCTTGGGTGGGGCCATTACGAACACTGAAGCTTTCTTT
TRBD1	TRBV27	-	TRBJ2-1	CASSSDRGSYNEQFF	TGTGCCAGCAGTTCGGACAGGGGCTCCTACAATGAGCAGTTCTTC
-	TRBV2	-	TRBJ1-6	CASMDSSSSPLHF	TGTGCCAGCATGGACAGTTCCTCCTCACCCCTCCACTTT
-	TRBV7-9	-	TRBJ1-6	CASSQDGSGSPLHF	TGTGCCAGCAGCCAGGACGGGAGCGGTTCACCCCTCCACTTT
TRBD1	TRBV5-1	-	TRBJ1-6	CASSTATGGDNSPLHF	TGCGCCAGCAGCACCGCGACAGGGGGCGATAATTCACCCCTCCACTTT
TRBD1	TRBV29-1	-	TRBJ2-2	CSVRKTGTGLAGELFF	TGCAGCGTCCGAAAGACAGGGACAGGATTGGCCGGGGAGCTGTTTTTT
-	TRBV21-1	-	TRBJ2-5	CASSKGGSQETQYF	TGTGCCAGCAGCAAAGGGGGCAGCCAAGAGACCCAGTACTTC
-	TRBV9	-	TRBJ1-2	CASSVGQPYGYTF	TGTGCCAGCAGCGTAGGACAGCCCTATGGCTACACCTTC
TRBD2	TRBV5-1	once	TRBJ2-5	CASSGGTSGQETQYF	TGCGCCAGCAGCGGGGGGACTAGCGGGCAAGAGACCCAGTACTTC
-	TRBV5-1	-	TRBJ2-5	CASSLVGGQETQYF	TGCGCCAGCAGCTTGGTGGGGGGTCAAGAGACCCAGTACTTC
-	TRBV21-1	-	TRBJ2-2	CAGRFEVWDTGELFF	TGTGCCGGCCGTTTCGAGGTCTGGGACACCGGGGAGCTGTTTTTT
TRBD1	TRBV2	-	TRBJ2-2	CASSEDRGTGELFF	TGTGCCAGCAGTGAAGACAGGGGGACCGGGGAGCTGTTTTTT
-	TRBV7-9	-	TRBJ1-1	CASSLAPGAEAFF	TGTGCCAGCAGCTTAGCCCCGGGTGCTGAAGCTTTCTTT
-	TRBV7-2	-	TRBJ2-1	CASSLLAGAYNEQFF	TGTGCCAGCAGCTTATTGGCAGGGGCATACAATGAGCAGTTCTTC
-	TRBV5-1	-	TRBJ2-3	CASSYSGDTQYF	TGCGCCAGCAGCTACTCAGGGGATACGCAGTATTTT
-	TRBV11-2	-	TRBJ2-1	CASSFPGGNEQFF	TGTGCCAGCAGCTTCCCGGGTGGGAATGAGCAGTTCTTC
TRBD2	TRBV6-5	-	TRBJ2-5	CASSQGLAWETQYF	TGTGCCAGCAGCCAGGGACTAGCGTGGGAGACCCAGTACTTC
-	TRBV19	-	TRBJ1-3	CASATGPGNTIYF	TGTGCCAGTGCGACAGGCCCTGGAAACACCATATATTTT
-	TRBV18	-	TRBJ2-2	CASSPPGQKNTGELFF	TGTGCCAGCTCACCACCGGGACAAAAAAACACCGGGGAGCTGTTTTTT
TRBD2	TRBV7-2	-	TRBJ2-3	CASSPTTSGFGDTQYF	TGTGCCAGCAGCCCCACGACTAGCGGCTTTGGAGATACGCAGTATTTT
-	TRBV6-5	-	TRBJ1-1	CASSYGLRTFF	TGTGCCAGCAGTTATGGTCTGAGAACTTTCTTT
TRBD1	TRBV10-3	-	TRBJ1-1	CAISGGRGEEAFF	TGTGCCATCAGTGGTGGCAGGGGGGAGGAAGCTTTCTTT
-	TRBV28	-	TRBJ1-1	CVASQNTEAFF	TGTGTGGCCTCGCAGAACACTGAAGCTTTCTTT